This T cell receptor (beta chain) comes out of a study of blood T cell repertoires in COVID-19. Generated by immunoSEQ multiplex PCR, the TCRdb table keeps only in-frame clones and is missing some. This table has tens of thousands of clones, roughly 79% appearing once. V lost 0 bases, J lost 10 bases, and 13 bases lay in between. The germline CDR1 and CDR2 sequences are SGHNT and YENEEA. The CDR3 loop spans 14 amino acids. The receptor comes from a human donor in a cohort sampled during active COVID-19. Source material: peripheral blood. J is TRBJ2-1 and V is TRBV11-3; the D is unclear. The CDR3 here is CASSLERLYLEQFF. DNA of the CDR3: TGTGCCAGCAGCTTAGAACGTCTCTACCTCGAGCAGTTCTTC.